The 17 T cell receptor beta chains listed next were all sequenced from one sample in a study of OX40 agonist ivuxolimab in advanced cancers. Here immunoSEQ multiplex PCR was the method, and the copy in TCRdb shows in-frame clones only, minus some. The sample has under 85,000 clones; around 89% are singletons. The starting material was CD4+ or CD8+ T cells sorted from blood, obtained in a trial of the OX40 agonist ivuxolimab. These receptors came from an adult with an advanced solid tumor such as melanoma, head and neck, liver or kidney cancer.

The rearrangement joins TRBV5-1 to TRBJ2-1; D is uncertain. CDR1 SGHRS and CDR2 YFSETQ come from the germline V gene. The V and J ends lost 0 bases and 4 bases respectively, with 5 bases between them. CDR3 length equals 13 residues. The CDR3 DNA is TGCGCCAGCAGCTTGGCACAGTACAATGAGCAGTTCTTC. It yields the protein CASSLAQYNEQFF.

The chain uses TRBV9 and TRBJ1-4; D call uncertain. This CDR3 region has 18 residues. In germline, CDR1 is SGDLS, CDR2 YYNGEE. V was clipped by 4 bases and J by 6 bases, with 25 bases between them. CDR3 amino acids: CASSPKVRAAGLDEKLFF. DNA for the CDR3: TGTGCCAGCAGCCCCAAGGTTAGGGCAGCGGGTCTTGATGAAAAACTGTTTTTT.

The rearrangement uses TRBV7-6 and TRBJ2-2, with 9 bases lining up with TRBD2. Per germline, CDR1 SGHVS and CDR2 FNYEAQ. There are 15 residues in the CDR3. Germline trimming cut 5 bases from V and 6 bases from J; bases unmatched to any gene: 7. Here the CDR3 reads CASSPRGGRPGELFF. DNA for the CDR3: TGTGCCAGCAGCCCGCGGGGGGGCCGTCCCGGGGAGCTGTTTTTT. The full variable domain, with the rest looked up from reference TRBV7-6 and TRBJ2-2, is GAGVSQSPRYKVTKRGQDVALRCDPISGHVSLYWYRQALGQGPEFLTYFNYEAQQDKSGLPNDRFSAERPEGSISTLTIQRTEQRDSAMYRCASSPRGGRPGELFFGEGSRLTVL.

This clone was picked up a small number of times. This chain uses TRBV18 with TRBJ2-1; 10 bases fit TRBD1. After removal of 3 bases from V and 9 bases from J, the junction contained 11 bases not matched to a gene. CDR1 is KGHSH, CDR2 LQKENI, per germline. The CDR3 is 16 amino acids. For the CDR3, the DNA is TGTGCCAGCTCACCTCTCGAGGGACAGGGGAACGGTGAGCAGTTCTTC. This encodes CASSPLEGQGNGEQFF.

DNA for the CDR3: TGTGCCATCAGGGGGGGCACTGAAGCTTTCTTT. Translating it yields CAIRGGTEAFF. The chain joins TRBV6-1 to TRBJ1-1, with 7 positions matching TRBD1. CDR1 is MNHNS, CDR2 SASEGT, per germline. With V trimmed by 10 bases and J by 4 bases, 3 bases remained unmatched. CDR3 length: 11 residues.

V usage is TRBV18 and J usage is TRBJ1-6; TRBD1 aligns across 7 bases. Unmatched junction bases numbered 4, after V lost 4 bases and J lost 4 bases. Germline V gene lookup returns CDR1 KGHSH and CDR2 LQKENI. CDR3 size: 15 residues. The CDR3 nucleotides are TGTGCCAGCTCACGCGAGGGACAGTATAATTCACCCCTCCACTTT. As protein: CASSREGQYNSPLHF.

This chain joins TRBV6-6 and TRBJ1-6; D is ambiguous. Deletions cut 0 bases from V and 5 bases from J, with 5 bases between. Germline V gives CDR1 MNHNY, CDR2 SVGAGI (reference sequence). CDR3 length: 14 amino acids. CDR3 bases: TGTGCCAGCAGTTACTCTCATAATAATTCACCCCTCCACTTT. Translated, it gives CASSYSHNNSPLHF.

This rearrangement joins TRBV5-4 to TRBJ2-2, with TRBD2 matching over 7 bases. Germline lookup yields CDR1 SGHNT and CDR2 YYREEE (reference sequence). Germline trimming cut 4 bases from V and 5 bases from J; bases unmatched to any gene: 8. This CDR3 is built from 15 residues. The CDR3 bases are TGTGCCAGCAGCCAAACTAGCGTAAGGACCGGGGAGCTGTTTTTT. Its protein product is CASSQTSVRTGELFF. Combining the CDR3 with reference TRBV5-4 and TRBJ2-2 gives the whole variable domain ETGVTQSPTHLIKTRGQQVTLRCSSQSGHNTVSWYQQALGQGPQFIFQYYREEENGRGNFPPRFSGLQFPNYSSELNVNALELDDSALYLCASSQTSVRTGELFFGEGSRLTVL.

In its sample, this clone was seen once. J is TRBJ2-6 and V is TRBV27, with TRBD1 matching over 8 bases. Germline V gene data show CDR1 as MNHEY and CDR2 as SMNVEV (reference sequence). The CDR3 has 18 residues. With 7 bases clipped from V and 0 bases from J, the junction kept 11 bases outside the gene matches. The CDR3 reads CASTLGRTGPSGANVLTF. The DNA for the CDR3 is TGTGCCAGCACCTTAGGGAGGACAGGGCCCTCTGGGGCCAACGTCCTGACTTTC.

The chain combines TRBV4-1 with TRBJ2-1; D may be TRBD1 or TRBD2 (6 bases each). V was clipped by 2 bases and J by 14 bases, with 16 bases between them. The germline V gene has CDR1 MGHRA and CDR2 YSYEKL. CDR3 length: 13 amino acids. This CDR3 reads CASSQPRGALEFF. The CDR3, as DNA: TGCGCCAGCAGCCAACCTAGGGGGGCACTCGAGTTCTTC.

This chain links TRBV2 with TRBJ2-1; TRBD2 is a possible D gene (6 bases). V was cut by 5 bases and J by 7 bases, with 12 bases left in between. The CDR3 extends over 13 amino acids. CDR1 is SNHLY, CDR2 FYNNEI, per germline. The chain's CDR3 is CASSPLAWNEQFF. The DNA of the CDR3 is TGTGCCAGCAGTCCCCTAGCGTGGAATGAGCAGTTCTTC.

V usage is TRBV5-1 and J usage is TRBJ2-1; the match to TRBD1 covers 8 bases. This CDR3 is built from 13 residues. Germline V gives CDR1 SGHRS, CDR2 YFSETQ. With 4 bases clipped from V and 15 bases from J, the junction kept 12 bases outside the gene matches. CDR3 DNA: TGCGCCAGCAGCCAAGCGGACAGGGAGTATCGGTTCTTC. Protein sequence: CASSQADREYRFF.

The chain links TRBV6-1 to TRBJ1-6; D uncertain. Trimming removed 3 bases at V and 6 bases at J, with 6 bases between. CDR1 is MNHNS and CDR2 is SASEGT in the germline V gene. The CDR3 contains 13 residues. The CDR3 DNA reads as TGTGCCAGCAGTGATAAGAGTAATTCACCCCTCCACTTT. As protein: CASSDKSNSPLHF.

In DNA form, the CDR3 reads TGTGCCAGTAGCCCATGGCTAGCGGTAGAAACAGATACGCAGTATTTT. It is translated as CASSPWLAVETDTQYF. This sequence joins TRBV19 and TRBJ2-3, with 7 bases that match TRBD2. The CDR3 runs to 16 residues. The V segment lost 6 bases and the J segment 3 bases; nucleotides outside the gene matches: 12. Germline V gene lookup returns CDR1 LNHDA and CDR2 SQIVND (reference sequence).

The chain employs TRBV2 and TRBJ1-1, with 7 bases aligning to TRBD1. The J segment lost 6 bases and the V segment lost 8 bases, leaving 9 bases of the junction unmatched. Germline CDR1 is SNHLY and CDR2 is FYNNEI. This CDR3 is 13 amino acids long. CDR3 region: CASLSQGTAEAFF. For the CDR3, the DNA is TGTGCCAGCCTGAGCCAGGGGACAGCTGAAGCTTTCTTT. Filled out from reference TRBV2 and TRBJ1-1, the complete variable domain reads EPEVTQTPSHQVTQMGQEVILRCVPISNHLYFYWYRQILGQKVEFLVSFYNNEISEKSEIFDDQFSVERPDGSNFTLKIRSTKLEDSAMYFCASLSQGTAEAFFGQGTRLTVV.

The chain links TRBV5-8 to TRBJ2-7; 7 nucleotides align to TRBD1. Germline-derived CDR1 and CDR2 are SGHTS and YDEGEE. The junction had 11 bases not matched to a gene; V was cut back by 4 bases and J by 1 base. The CDR3 is 16 residues long. CDR3 DNA sequence: TGTGCCAGCAGCGTAAGGACAGGCCTAGGGTCCTACGAGCAGTACTTC. Its protein is CASSVRTGLGSYEQYF.

The rearrangement links TRBV9 to TRBJ1-2; D remains unclear. Germline CDR1 SGDLS, CDR2 YYNGEE. V was shortened by 0 bases and J by 0 bases, with 9 bases between the two germline ends. The CDR3 loop spans 15 amino acids. The CDR3 reads CASSVDPQANYGYTF. The CDR3 DNA follows: TGTGCCAGCAGCGTAGATCCCCAAGCTAACTATGGCTACACCTTC.